This T cell receptor beta chain is from a study of neurological immune-mediated disorders. This clonotype showed up many times. Time point reported: longitudinal time-point 2. From the 5' RACE reads, TCRdb called clonotypes with MiXCR, one entry per CDR3 protein. The table has tens of thousands of distinct CDR3 sequences, 5.8% seen once; the top ten hold 6.5% to 9.5%. CDR1 and CDR2 (germline): SGHTA, FQGNSA. The CDR3 runs to 16 residues. Unmatched junction bases numbered 6, after V lost 1 base and J lost 8 bases. The chain is built from TRBV7-2 and TRBJ2-3; 13 bases fit TRBD2. The sequenced material came from PBMCs. This sequence originates from a woman aged 55-70 years with multiple sclerosis. CDR3 amino acids: CASSLEGTSGGVTQYF. The CDR3 DNA reads as TGTGCCAGCAGCTTAGAAGGCACTAGCGGGGGGGTTACGCAGTATTTT.